Each of the 2 T cell receptor beta chains below was sequenced from the same sample in a study of CD8 T cells in ankylosing spondylitis. One entry per CDR3 protein results from TCRdb running MiXCR on the 5' RACE reads. The data contain around 150,000 distinct CDR3 sequences, roughly 12% of them singletons. Sequencing was performed on blood, either unsorted or a sorted T cell fraction (not recorded which). Source of these receptors: a male donor with ankylosing spondylitis or in good health (not recorded which).

This clonotype was found many times. The V call is TRBV21-1, the J call TRBJ1-2; whether TRBD1, the table's D call, matches the DNA was not checked. TRBV21-1 is flagged as a pseudogene. The CDR3 has 14 amino acids. The CDR3 reads CASSAGQGSYGYTF. In nucleotides, the CDR3 is TGTGCCAGCAGCGCGGGACAGGGCAGCTATGGCTACACCTTC.

This clonotype appeared many times. The chain carries TRBV2 and TRBJ2-2; tentative D call: TRBD2 (6 bases). Trimming stripped 4 bases from V and 2 bases from J, with 17 bases between. Germline V gives CDR1 SNHLY, CDR2 FYNNEI. The CDR3 runs to 17 residues. The CDR3 DNA reads TGTGCCAGCAGTGTGGAGGAAGGCGGGGATAACACCGGGGAGCTGTTTTTT. It is translated as CASSVEEGGDNTGELFF.